Only one count was recorded for the clone carrying this TCR beta chain. As yet, its antigen is unknown. One end of the junction does not line up with germline, which may come from a read error. The sample comes from a study of tumor-infiltrating lymphocytes in primary liver carcinoma. The overall study: Subjects consisted of male and female patients aged 30 to 69 years. Productive TCRbeta read yields ran from roughly 3.6 to 7.1 million per sample and were similar between tissues. The study's findings and limits: The overlap of tumor-adjacent and tumor-blood pairs was smaller than that of tumor region pairs.

The CDR3 contains 15 residues. Germline-derived CDR1 and CDR2 are SGHAT and FQDESV (reference sequence). From roughly 18-30 mg of unsorted bulk tissue, DNA and RNA were co-extracted together. With a constant-region primer, TCR beta cDNA was made from about 0.55 ug of total RNA. Slightly modified ARM-PCR served as the procedure for the TCR beta libraries. These libraries came from three rounds of nested multiplex PCR. Rounds one and two of PCR, each of around 11 cycles, were primed with TRBV1-TRBV30 forward primers and a C-beta reverse primer. TCRdb analysed the multiplex PCR reads with MiXCR anew, one entry per CDR3 protein. The table shows 52,000 or so distinct CDR3 sequences, with 70% to 80% occurring only once.

Sequencing input: liver tumor tissue from sampling region 5. The sample's subset: tumor region T5, tumor centre. The chain joins TRBV11-1 to TRBJ2-7; 9 bases are shared with TRBD2. The origin of this receptor is a man aged 35-49 years with primary liver carcinoma and hepatitis B virus infection. As DNA, the CDR3 is TGTGCCAGCAGCAGTAGCGGGAGAATTACCTACGTGCAGTACTTC. This sequence encodes CASSSSGRITYVQYF.